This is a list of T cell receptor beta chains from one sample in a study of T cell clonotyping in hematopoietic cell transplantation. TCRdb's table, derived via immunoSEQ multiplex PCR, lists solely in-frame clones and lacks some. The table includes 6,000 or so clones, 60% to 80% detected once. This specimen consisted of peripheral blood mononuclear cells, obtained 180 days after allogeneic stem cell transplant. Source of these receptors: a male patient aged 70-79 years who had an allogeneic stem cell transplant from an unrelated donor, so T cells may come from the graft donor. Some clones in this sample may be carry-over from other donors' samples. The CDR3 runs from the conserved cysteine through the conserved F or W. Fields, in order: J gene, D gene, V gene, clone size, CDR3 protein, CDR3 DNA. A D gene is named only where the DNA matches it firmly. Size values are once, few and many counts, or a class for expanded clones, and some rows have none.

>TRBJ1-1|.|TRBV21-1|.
CASPDRNTEAFF
TGTGCCAGCCCGGACAGGAACACTGAAGCTTTCTTT
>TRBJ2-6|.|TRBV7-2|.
CASSLYPGANVLTF
TGTGCCAGCAGCTTGTATCCTGGGGCCAACGTCCTGACTTTC
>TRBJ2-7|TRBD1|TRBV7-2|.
CASSLVQGDYEQYF
TGTGCCAGCAGCTTAGTGCAGGGGGACTACGAGCAGTACTTC
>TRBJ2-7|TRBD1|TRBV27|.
CASSWTGGEQYF
TGTGCCAGCAGTTGGACAGGGGGGGAGCAGTACTTC
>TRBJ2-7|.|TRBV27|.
CASSTYRTYEQYF
TGTGCCAGCAGTACGTACAGGACCTACGAGCAGTACTTC
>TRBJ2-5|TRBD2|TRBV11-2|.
CASSSTGTSGIRGETQYF
TGTGCCAGCAGCTCTACCGGGACTAGCGGGATTCGGGGAGAGACCCAGTACTTC
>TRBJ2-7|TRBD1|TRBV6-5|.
CASRRTGGSYEQYF
TGTGCCAGCAGGAGGACAGGGGGCTCCTACGAGCAGTACTTC
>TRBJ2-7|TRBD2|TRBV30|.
CAWRGMTSGISYEQYF
TGTGCCTGGAGGGGTATGACTAGCGGGATAAGCTACGAGCAGTACTTC
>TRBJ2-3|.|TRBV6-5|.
CASSYIAGDTQYF
TGTGCCAGCAGTTACATTGCGGGTGATACGCAGTATTTT
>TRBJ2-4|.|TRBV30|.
CAWSVGLAKNIQYF
TGTGCCTGGAGTGTTGGATTAGCCAAAAACATTCAGTACTTC
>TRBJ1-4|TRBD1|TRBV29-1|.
CSVGGTVNEKLFF
TGCAGCGTGGGAGGGACAGTTAATGAAAAACTGTTTTTT
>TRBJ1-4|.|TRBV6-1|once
CASSAGANEKLFF
TGTGCCAGCAGTGCAGGGGCTAATGAAAAACTGTTTTTT
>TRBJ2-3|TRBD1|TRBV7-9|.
CASSWTGDGDTQYF
TGTGCCAGCAGCTGGACAGGAGATGGGGATACGCAGTATTTT
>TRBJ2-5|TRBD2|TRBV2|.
CASKGLAGEETQYF
TGTGCCAGCAAGGGACTAGCGGGGGAAGAGACCCAGTACTTC
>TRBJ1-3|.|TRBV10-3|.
CAISESWSNSGNTIYF
TGTGCCATCAGTGAGTCGTGGTCCAACTCTGGAAACACCATATATTTT
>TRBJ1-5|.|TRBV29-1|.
CSVSGSGNQPQHF
TGCAGCGTTTCGGGGTCGGGTAATCAGCCCCAGCATTTT
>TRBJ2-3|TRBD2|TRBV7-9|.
CASSSRISGSIGTDTQYF
TGTGCCAGCAGCTCCCGGATTAGCGGGAGTATTGGCACAGATACGCAGTATTTT
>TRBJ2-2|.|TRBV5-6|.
CASSTWGRGSGELFF
TGTGCCAGCAGCACATGGGGCAGAGGGTCCGGGGAGCTGTTTTTT
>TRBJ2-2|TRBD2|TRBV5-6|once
CASSLIAGGIGELFF
TGTGCCAGCAGCTTGATAGCGGGAGGAATCGGGGAGCTGTTTTTT
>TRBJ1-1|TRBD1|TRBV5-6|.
CASSLSSGGSTEAFF
TGTGCCAGCAGCTTGTCGTCAGGGGGGAGCACTGAAGCTTTCTTT
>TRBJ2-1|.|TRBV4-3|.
CASSQDVGGTYNEQFF
TGCGCCAGCAGCCAAGATGTTGGCGGTACCTACAATGAGCAGTTCTTC
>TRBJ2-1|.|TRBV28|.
CASRHMGRGLYNEQFF
TGTGCCAGCAGACACATGGGACGAGGGCTCTACAATGAGCAGTTCTTC
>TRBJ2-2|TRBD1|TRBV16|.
CASSPTGTGDTGELFF
TGTGCCAGCAGCCCTACCGGGACAGGGGACACCGGGGAGCTGTTTTTT
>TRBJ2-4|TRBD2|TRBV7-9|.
CASSLSAGGPVAKNIQYF
TGTGCCAGCAGCTTATCCGCGGGAGGGCCGGTAGCCAAAAACATTCAGTACTTC
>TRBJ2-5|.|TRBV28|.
CASAPGLQETQYF
TGTGCCAGCGCTCCAGGATTACAAGAGACCCAGTACTTC
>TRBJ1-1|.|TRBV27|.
CASSLFSGAEAFF
TGTGCCAGCAGTTTATTCTCCGGGGCTGAAGCTTTCTTT
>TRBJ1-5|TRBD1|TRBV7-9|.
CASSLGDRETQPQHF
TGTGCCAGCAGCTTGGGGGACAGGGAGACTCAGCCCCAGCATTTT
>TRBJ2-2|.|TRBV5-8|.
CASSLAPLRGTGELFF
TGTGCCAGCAGCTTGGCACCCCTCAGGGGTACCGGGGAGCTGTTTTTT
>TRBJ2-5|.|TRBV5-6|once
CASGVKAYQETQYF
TGTGCCAGCGGCGTGAAAGCGTACCAAGAGACCCAGTACTTC